These 30 T cell receptor beta chains came from one sample sequenced in a study of blood T cell repertoires in COVID-19. TCRdb's copy holds only in-frame clones and misses some; the assay was immunoSEQ multiplex PCR. Among some 77,000 clones, around 83% were seen once, and the ten largest hold over 25%. Source material: peripheral blood. Receptors originate from a man between 70 and 80 years old with acute or convalescent COVID-19.

The rearrangement joins TRBV3-1 (or the pseudogene TRBV3-2) to TRBJ2-1; D gene ambiguous. With 4 bases removed from V and 1 base from J, the gap between germline ends came to 17 bases. Germline values: CDR1 LGHDT, CDR2 YNNKEL (reference sequence). CDR3 length equals 17 residues. CDR3 in DNA: TGTGCCAGCAGCCGGGCTTCAGGAAGCAGTTCCTACAATGAGCAGTTCTTC. The encoded protein is CASSRASGSSSYNEQFF.

Worth noting for this clone: At one end the junction does not follow the germline gene, possibly because of a read error. The chain carries TRBV19 and TRBJ1-1; D possibly corresponds to TRBD1 (5 bases). Germline assignment: CDR1 LNHDA and CDR2 SQIVND (reference sequence). This CDR3 has 12 amino acids. CDR3 region: CASSDPPGGPFF. In nucleotides, the CDR3 is TGTGCCAGTAGTGACCCCCCCGGGGGACCTTTTTTT.

The chain has TRBV10-2 and TRBJ2-1, with 11 nucleotides matching TRBD2. CDR3 length: 13 amino acids. Germline values: CDR1 WSHSY, CDR2 SAAADI. V gave up 7 bases and J gave up 7 bases; unmatched junction bases: 3. This CDR3 is CASKIAGGNEQFF. CDR3 nucleotide sequence: TGCGCCAGCAAAATAGCGGGAGGGAATGAGCAGTTCTTC.

This rearrangement joins TRBV18 to TRBJ1-1; tentatively, D is TRBD1 (5 bases). CDR3 length: 19 residues. Deletions cut 1 base from V and 4 bases from J, with 25 bases between. Germline CDR1 reads KGHSH; CDR2 reads LQKENI. The CDR3 loop reads CASSPLQVRAPRHSTEAFF. The CDR3 DNA sequence: TGTGCCAGCTCACCACTTCAGGTCAGGGCACCCAGGCATAGCACTGAAGCTTTCTTT.

The chain links TRBV5-1 to TRBJ2-3, with TRBD2 matching over 8 bases. The CDR3 extends over 15 amino acids. CDR1 is SGHRS and CDR2 is YFSETQ in the germline V gene. V was clipped by 1 base and J by 0 bases; unmatched bases: 1. CDR3 nucleotide sequence: TGCGCCAGCAGCTTGTCTAGCGGGAGCACAGATACGCAGTATTTT. Protein product: CASSLSSGSTDTQYF.

The chain uses TRBV7-3 and TRBJ1-1; TRBD1 is a possible D gene (5 bases). This CDR3 comprises 13 residues. CDR1 and CDR2 (germline): SGHTA, FQGTGA. V lost 2 bases and J 5 bases, leaving 9 bases between the germline ends. CDR3 nucleotides: TGTGCCAGCAGCTTATTTCAGGGAACTGAAGCTTTCTTT. Protein: CASSLFQGTEAFF.

The chain recombines TRBV4-1 with TRBJ2-6; a weak D match, TRBD1 (5 bases). V gave up 0 bases and J gave up 0 bases, with 9 bases separating them. Germline V lookup: CDR1 MGHRA, CDR2 YSYEKL. CDR3 length: 17 residues. CDR3 nucleotide sequence: TGCGCCAGCAGCCAAGATCAGGGTAGCTCTGGGGCCAACGTCCTGACTTTC. Its protein is CASSQDQGSSGANVLTF.

In DNA, the CDR3 is TGTGCCAGCAGTGTAATGCAGTACAATGAGCAGTTCTTC. Translated, it gives CASSVMQYNEQFF. The chain couples TRBV2 to TRBJ2-1; D is ambiguous. Between the trimmed V and J ends, which lost 4 bases and 4 bases, there was a span of 8 bases. The CDR3 runs 13 residues. Germline CDR1 is SNHLY and CDR2 is FYNNEI.

The rearrangement joins TRBV6-2 or TRBV6-3 to TRBJ1-5, with D uncertain. Per the germline V gene, CDR1 is MNHEY and CDR2 is SVGEGT. The CDR3 has 16 residues. V shed 5 bases and J shed 6 bases, with 20 bases lying between them. The CDR3 DNA follows: TGTGCCAGCAGTACGACGGGATTCGTCGGAAGTCAGCCCCAGCATTTT. As protein: CASSTTGFVGSQPQHF.

This sequence joins TRBV28 and TRBJ1-5; tentatively, D is TRBD1 (5 bases). The V end was cut by 2 bases, the J end by 11 bases, with 16 bases between. This CDR3 has 14 amino acids. From germline, CDR1 is MDHEN and CDR2 SYDVKM. The CDR3 DNA reads TGTGCCAGCAGTTTACCGGGGCCTCGGGGGGCCCAGCATTTT. It translates to CASSLPGPRGAQHF.

The CDR3 spells CATADRGKGSGNTIYF. CDR3 DNA sequence: TGTGCCACTGCGGACAGGGGGAAGGGATCTGGAAACACCATATATTTT. The genes are TRBV19 and TRBJ1-3; 10 bases match TRBD1. The CDR3 extends over 16 amino acids. The trim removed 10 bases at V and 1 base at J, leaving 10 bases unmatched. Germline V gene data show CDR1 as LNHDA and CDR2 as SQIVND (reference sequence).

The count of this clone is one. V and J are TRBV29-1 and TRBJ2-1, with D tentatively TRBD2 (5 bases). Germline V CDR1 and CDR2: SQVTM, ANQGSEA. This CDR3 spans 13 amino acids. The ends were cut back, 4 bases at V and 6 bases at J, with 13 bases in the middle. In nucleotides, the CDR3 is TGCAGCGTTGGTCGGGGTCGTGGCAATGAGCAGTTCTTC. Protein: CSVGRGRGNEQFF.

The rearrangement uses TRBV30 and TRBJ2-7; 7 positions match TRBD2. The junction had 13 bases not matched to a gene; V was cut back by 1 base and J by 4 bases. The CDR3 runs 16 residues. Germline CDR1 and CDR2: GTSNPN and SVGIG (reference sequence). The CDR3 DNA sequence: TGTGCCTGGAGTGCCTGGGGACTATCGGTCGGGTACGAGCAGTACTTC. It yields the protein CAWSAWGLSVGYEQYF.

V is TRBV28 and J is TRBJ1-2; a weak D match, TRBD1 (5 bases). V gave up 10 bases and J gave up 2 bases, with 14 bases separating them. Germline-derived CDR1 and CDR2 are MDHEN and SYDVKM. The CDR3 runs to 13 residues. For the CDR3, the DNA is TGTGCCACCTTAAAAGGGGCGAACTATGGCTACACCTTC. This codes for CATLKGANYGYTF.

This clone was observed a single time. The rearrangement uses TRBV9 and TRBJ1-6; maybe TRBD1 (6 bases). The V gene lost 3 bases and the J gene lost 7 bases, with 17 bases spanning the gap. Germline V gene lookup returns CDR1 SGDLS and CDR2 YYNGEE. The CDR3 has 16 residues. The CDR3: CASSEGGRGGNSPLHF. CDR3 in DNA: TGTGCCAGCAGCGAGGGGGGCAGGGGAGGGAATTCACCCCTCCACTTT.

CDR3 sequence reads: CASSRGTGEGEQYF. The CDR3 DNA sequence: TGTGCCAGCTCACGTGGGACAGGGGAAGGCGAGCAGTACTTC. The chain is built from TRBV18 and TRBJ2-7, with 10 bases lining up with TRBD1. The length of the CDR3 is 14 residues. Trimming cost V 4 bases and J 6 bases; bases outside gene matches: 6. CDR1 is KGHSH, CDR2 LQKENI, per germline.

V and J are TRBV5-1 and TRBJ2-1; 8 positions match TRBD2. CDR3 length equals 14 residues. V gave up 3 bases and J gave up 5 bases; unmatched junction bases: 4. In germline, CDR1 is SGHRS, CDR2 YFSETQ. This CDR3 is CASSSGLGDNEQFF. The CDR3 DNA follows: TGCGCCAGCAGCTCGGGACTAGGGGACAATGAGCAGTTCTTC.

The V and J genes are TRBV15 and TRBJ2-1, with 7 bases lining up with TRBD2. V lost 0 bases to trimming and J lost 9 bases; unmatched junction nucleotides: 8. CDR3 length: 15 amino acids. Germline CDR1 LNHNV, CDR2 YYDKDF (reference sequence). CDR3: CATSRDRGGSGEQFF. The CDR3 DNA is TGTGCCACCAGCAGAGATCGGGGCGGGAGTGGTGAGCAGTTCTTC.

This clone has just a few counts. This chain uses TRBV4-2 with TRBJ1-1; the D gene is possibly TRBD1 (6 bases). V lost 4 bases to trimming and J lost 5 bases, with 14 bases between them. The germline gives CDR1 LGHNA, CDR2 YNFKEQ. There are 14 residues in the CDR3. The CDR3 here is CASSLQAGVTEAFF. In DNA form, the CDR3 reads TGTGCCAGCAGCCTCCAAGCAGGGGTTACTGAAGCTTTCTTT.

This clone appeared a single time. The rearrangement joins TRBV20-1 to TRBJ2-7; D is unresolved. The V gene lost 6 bases and the J gene lost 7 bases, with 7 bases spanning the gap. The length of the CDR3 is 9 residues. CDR1 is DFQATT and CDR2 is SNEGSKA in the germline V gene (reference sequence). This CDR3 is CSATQEQYF. The CDR3 DNA is TGCAGTGCCACCCAGGAGCAGTACTTC.

The V gene is TRBV2, the J gene TRBJ1-4; D ambiguous. V was shortened by 6 bases and J by 7 bases, with 12 bases between the two germline ends. CDR3 length equals 13 residues. Germline CDR1 SNHLY, CDR2 FYNNEI. The CDR3 bases are TGTGCCAGCAGGGGCTGGGCTCTTGAAAAACTGTTTTTT. The encoded protein is CASRGWALEKLFF.

The J gene is TRBJ2-5, the V gene TRBV7-9, with 10 bases that match TRBD2. Germline trimming cut 2 bases from V and 5 bases from J; bases unmatched to any gene: 17. In germline, CDR1 is SEHNR, CDR2 FQNEAQ (reference sequence). The CDR3 is made up of 19 amino acids. The CDR3 bases are TGTGCCAGCAGCTTATTTAGGGGGTCTAGCGGGAGTCGGCGGGAGACCCAGTACTTC. Its protein is CASSLFRGSSGSRRETQYF. Combining the CDR3 with reference TRBV7-9 and TRBJ2-5 gives the whole variable domain DTGVSQNPRHKITKRGQNVTFRCDPISEHNRLYWYRQTLGQGPEFLTYFQNEAQLEKSRLLSDRFSAERPKGSFSTLEIQRTEQGDSAMYLCASSLFRGSSGSRRETQYFGPGTRLLVL.

This chain links TRBV30 with TRBJ1-2; 7 positions agree with TRBD1. Germline CDR1 is GTSNPN and CDR2 is SVGIG (reference sequence). The V gene end was trimmed by 3 bases and the J gene end by 6 bases; junction bases not matched to a gene: 13. This CDR3 spans 15 amino acids. The CDR3 coding sequence is TGTGCCTGGAGAAGTTATTGGGGACAGTCAAATGGCTACACCTTC. Amino acid sequence: CAWRSYWGQSNGYTF.

The genes are TRBV4-3 and TRBJ1-2, with 8 bases that match TRBD1. The V and J ends lost 3 bases and 8 bases, in that order; junction bases with no gene match: 8. The CDR3 runs 14 residues. In germline, CDR1 is LGHNA, CDR2 YSLEER. The CDR3 spells CASSHRDRGGGYTF. In DNA form, the CDR3 reads TGCGCCAGCAGCCATAGAGACAGGGGAGGAGGCTACACCTTC.

V gene TRBV9 combines with J gene TRBJ2-1; D is unclear. The CDR3 length is 13 residues. Deletions cut 5 bases from V and 5 bases from J, with 11 bases between. From germline, CDR1 is SGDLS and CDR2 YYNGEE. The CDR3 loop is CASSMRLNNEQFF. The DNA of the CDR3 is TGTGCCAGCAGTATGAGACTCAACAATGAGCAGTTCTTC.

The CDR3 protein is CASSTGQGTGELFF. Written as DNA, the CDR3 is TGCGCCAGCAGCACAGGACAGGGAACCGGGGAGCTGTTTTTT. This chain joins TRBV5-1 and TRBJ2-2, with 8 nucleotides matching TRBD1. J lost 5 bases, V lost 4 bases, and 4 bases had no gene match. The CDR3 consists of 14 residues. Germline V gene lookup returns CDR1 SGHRS and CDR2 YFSETQ.

This chain links TRBV2 with TRBJ2-3; TRBD1 might be the D (6 bases). Trimming took off 5 bases at V and 0 bases at J, with 15 bases between the two ends. This CDR3 has 16 residues. Germline lookup yields CDR1 SNHLY and CDR2 FYNNEI. CDR3 region: CASSPDRPTSTDTQYF. DNA of the CDR3: TGTGCCAGCAGTCCGGACAGACCAACTAGCACAGATACGCAGTATTTT.

The rearrangement joins TRBV9 to TRBJ1-1; 8 bases match TRBD1. Germline V gene lookup returns CDR1 SGDLS and CDR2 YYNGEE. With V trimmed by 0 bases and J by 8 bases, 6 bases remained unmatched. The CDR3 is 14 residues long. The CDR3 DNA is TGTGCCAGCAGCGTAGTGGAACAGGGGGTGGAAGCTTTCTTT. Its translation is CASSVVEQGVEAFF.

The rearrangement uses TRBV6-1 and TRBJ1-5, with TRBD1 matching over 8 bases. The CDR3 runs to 17 residues. The germline gives CDR1 MNHNS, CDR2 SASEGT. V trimming: 4 bases; J trimming: 3 bases; junction bases outside the gene matches: 11. The chain's CDR3 is CASSAWATGEVNQPQHF. The CDR3 DNA reads as TGTGCCAGCAGTGCCTGGGCGACAGGGGAAGTCAATCAGCCCCAGCATTTT.

J is TRBJ1-1 and V is TRBV5-6; TRBD1 matches 8 bases. V trimming: 2 bases; J trimming: 4 bases; junction bases outside the gene matches: 10. Germline CDR1 is SGHDT and CDR2 is YYEEEE. The CDR3 covers 16 residues. CDR3 DNA: TGTGCCAGCAGCTTTCAGGGGGCTTCTGATTTCACTGAAGCTTTCTTT. Its translation is CASSFQGASDFTEAFF.